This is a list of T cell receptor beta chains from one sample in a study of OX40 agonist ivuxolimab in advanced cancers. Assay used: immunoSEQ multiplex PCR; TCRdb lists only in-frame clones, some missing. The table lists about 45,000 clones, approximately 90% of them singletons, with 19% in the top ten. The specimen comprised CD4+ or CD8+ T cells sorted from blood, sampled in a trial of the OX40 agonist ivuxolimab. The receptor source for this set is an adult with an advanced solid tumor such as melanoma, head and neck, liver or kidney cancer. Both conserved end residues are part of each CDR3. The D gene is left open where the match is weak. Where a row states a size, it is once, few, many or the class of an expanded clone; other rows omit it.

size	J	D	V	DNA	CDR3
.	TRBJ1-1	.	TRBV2	TGTGCCAGCAGTGAAGCGCTTCTTAGCAGGACCCGAATGCGGGCTTTCTTT	CASSEALLSRTRMRAFF
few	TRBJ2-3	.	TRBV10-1	TGCGCCAGCAGGGTCAGCACAGATACGCAGTATTTT	CASRVSTDTQYF
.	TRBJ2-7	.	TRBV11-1	TGTGCCAGCAGCTCCCCGGGGGTCGAGCAGTACTTC	CASSSPGVEQYF
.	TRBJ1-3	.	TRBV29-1	TGCAGCGTTGAAGGTCCCAGCCGCTCTGGAAACACCATATATTTT	CSVEGPSRSGNTIYF
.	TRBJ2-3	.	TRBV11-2	TGTGCCAGCAGCTTAGTAACGGATTCCGCGGATACGCAGTATTTT	CASSLVTDSADTQYF
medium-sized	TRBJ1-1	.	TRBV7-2	TGTGCCAGCAGCTTAGTTGGAGTCACTGAAGCTTTCTTT	CASSLVGVTEAFF
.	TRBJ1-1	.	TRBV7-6	TGTGCCAGCAGCTTAGGACAGAACACTGAAGCTTTCTTT	CASSLGQNTEAFF
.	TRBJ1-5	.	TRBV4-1	TGCGCCAGCAGCCAAGCGTGGGGGGGTAGTCAGCCCCAGCATTTT	CASSQAWGGSQPQHF
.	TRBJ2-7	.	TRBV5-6	TGTGCCAGCAGCTTGGCTCAACGGGACATCTCCTACGAGCAGTACTTC	CASSLAQRDISYEQYF
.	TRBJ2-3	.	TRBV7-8	TGTGCCAGCATTCGGCGGGACACAGATACGCAGTATTTT	CASIRRDTDTQYF
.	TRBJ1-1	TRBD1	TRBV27	TGTGCCAGCAGCCCGGGACAGGCGACTGAAGCTTTCTTT	CASSPGQATEAFF
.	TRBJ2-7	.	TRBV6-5	TGTGCCAGCAGCCCCGGACAGTCAGAGCAGTACTTC	CASSPGQSEQYF
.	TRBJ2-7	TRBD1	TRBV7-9	TGTGCCAGCGGCCGACCGGGACAGGGGGTCGAGCAGTACTTC	CASGRPGQGVEQYF
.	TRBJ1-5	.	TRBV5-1	TGCGCCAGCAGCACCGGGACGGAGAGCAATCAGCCCCAGCATTTT	CASSTGTESNQPQHF
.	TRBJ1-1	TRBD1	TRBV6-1	TGTGCCAGCAGTGAAACCGGGACAGGGTATGAAGCTTTCTTT	CASSETGTGYEAFF
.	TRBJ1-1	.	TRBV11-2	TGTGCCAGCAGCTTAGGAGCCCCAGGGCCTGAAGCTTTCTTT	CASSLGAPGPEAFF
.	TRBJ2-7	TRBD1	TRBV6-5	TGTGCCAGCAGGGGGACAGACTCCTACGAGCAGTACTTC	CASRGTDSYEQYF
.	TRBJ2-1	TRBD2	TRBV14	TGTGCCAGCAGCCTCCTAGCGGGAACCTCCTACAATGAGCAGTTCTTC	CASSLLAGTSYNEQFF
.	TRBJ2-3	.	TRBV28	TGTGCCAGCAGCTCAGGATCGTCACGGTATACGCAGTATTTT	CASSSGSSRYTQYF
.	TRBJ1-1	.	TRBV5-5	TGTGCCAGCAGCTTTGGGGCGAGAGCGGACACTGAAGCTTTCTTT	CASSFGARADTEAFF
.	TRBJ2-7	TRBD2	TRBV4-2	TGTGCCAGCAGCCAAGAAGCTAGCGGAACATCCTACGAGCAGTACTTC	CASSQEASGTSYEQYF
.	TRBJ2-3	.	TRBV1	TGCACCAGCAGCCCCGCGACTAGCGCAGATACGCAGTATTTT	CTSSPATSADTQYF
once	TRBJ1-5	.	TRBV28	TGTGCCAGTTGTCTCATGGGGCTCAATCAGCCCCAGCATTTT	CASCLMGLNQPQHF
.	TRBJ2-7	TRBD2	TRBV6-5	TGTGCCAGCAGTTGGGGGGGAGGAGGGTACGAGCAGTACTTC	CASSWGGGGYEQYF
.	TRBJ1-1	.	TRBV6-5	TGTGCCAGCAGTTACGGGGGGGCGATGAACACTGAAGCTTTCTTT	CASSYGGAMNTEAFF
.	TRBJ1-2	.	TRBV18	TGTGCCAGCTCACCACGAACGAAGGAGCGTATGTCCGACTATGGCTACACCTTC	CASSPRTKERMSDYGYTF
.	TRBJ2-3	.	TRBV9	TGTGCCAGCAGCGTAGAAGGGCTGAGCACAGATACGCAGTATTTT	CASSVEGLSTDTQYF
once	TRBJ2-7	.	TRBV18	TGTGCCAGCTCACCAGGTGGTAACTACGAGCAGTACTTC	CASSPGGNYEQYF
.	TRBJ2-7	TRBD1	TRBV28	TGTGCCAGCAGTCTCGGACAGGGGGACGAGCAGTACTTC	CASSLGQGDEQYF
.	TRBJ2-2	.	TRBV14	TGTGCCAGCAGCCAAGCAGATACCATAACCGGGGAGCTGTTTTTT	CASSQADTITGELFF
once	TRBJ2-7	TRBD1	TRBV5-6	TGTGCCAGCAGCCCCGGACAGGCAAACTCCTACGAGCAGTACTTC	CASSPGQANSYEQYF
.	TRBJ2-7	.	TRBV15	TGTGCCACCAGCAGAGGCGGTTCGGTAGCGACGAGCTCCTACGAGCAGTACTTC	CATSRGGSVATSSYEQYF
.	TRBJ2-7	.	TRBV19	TGTGCCAGTACAGTATCGGACGGTACCTACGAGCAGTACTTC	CASTVSDGTYEQYF
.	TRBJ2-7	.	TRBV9	TGTGCCAGCAGCCCAGGAGTTGGGCTCTACGAGCAGTACTTC	CASSPGVGLYEQYF
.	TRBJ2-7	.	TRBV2	TGTGCCAGCTCGGACGAGCTCTACGAGCAGTACTTC	CASSDELYEQYF
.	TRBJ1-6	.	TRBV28	TGTGCCAGCAGTTTGTATAGGGGGATGGAGTCACCCCTCCACTTT	CASSLYRGMESPLHF
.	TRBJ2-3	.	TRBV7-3	TGTGCCAGCAGCCCCACCCCAAGGCGGGGCACAGATACGCAGTATTTT	CASSPTPRRGTDTQYF
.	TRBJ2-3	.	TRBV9	TGTGCCAGCAGCGTTTTGGGGTTCACAGATACGCAGTATTTT	CASSVLGFTDTQYF
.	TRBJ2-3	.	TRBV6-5	TGTGCCAGCAGTAACATCCAGGGAACAGATACGCAGTATTTT	CASSNIQGTDTQYF
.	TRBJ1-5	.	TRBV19	TGTGCCAGTAGTATCTGGGGATATGAGCAGCCCCAGCATTTT	CASSIWGYEQPQHF
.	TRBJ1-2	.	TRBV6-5	TGTGCCAGCAGTCCCTTGGGGGGGTACGGTGGCTACACCTTC	CASSPLGGYGGYTF
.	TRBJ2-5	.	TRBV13	TGTGCCAGCAGCTGGCTACAGACCCAAGAGACCCAGTACTTC	CASSWLQTQETQYF
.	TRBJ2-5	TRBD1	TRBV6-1	TGTGCCAGCAGTGCCCCCGGGACAGGGTTACAAGAGACCCAGTACTTC	CASSAPGTGLQETQYF
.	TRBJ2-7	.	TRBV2	TGTGCCAGCATTCCGACAGGCTTCTCCTACGAGCAGTACTTC	CASIPTGFSYEQYF
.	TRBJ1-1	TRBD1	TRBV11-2	TGTGCCAGCAGCTTAGGTGAGGGGGCATTGACTGAAGCTTTCTTT	CASSLGEGALTEAFF
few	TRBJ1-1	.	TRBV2	TGTGCCAGCAGTGAGAGGGTGACTGAAGCTTTCTTT	CASSERVTEAFF
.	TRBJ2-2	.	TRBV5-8	TGTGCCAGCGCCTGGGACCAGGCTTTGTCGGGGGAGCTGTTTTTT	CASAWDQALSGELFF
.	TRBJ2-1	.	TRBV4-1	TGCGCCAGCAGCCAAGAGGCTCCGGGGACGCACCCCTACAATGAGCAGTTCTTC	CASSQEAPGTHPYNEQFF
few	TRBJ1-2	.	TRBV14	TGTGCCAGCAGCCAAACCAGGAACTATGGCTACACCTTC	CASSQTRNYGYTF
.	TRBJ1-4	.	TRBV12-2	TGTGCAAGTCGCTTATCTGGTGGGACCGATGAAAAACTGTTTTTT	CASRLSGGTDEKLFF
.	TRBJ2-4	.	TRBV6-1	TGTGCCAGCAGTGAAGGCACAGGTCAAAACATTCAGTACTTC	CASSEGTGQNIQYF